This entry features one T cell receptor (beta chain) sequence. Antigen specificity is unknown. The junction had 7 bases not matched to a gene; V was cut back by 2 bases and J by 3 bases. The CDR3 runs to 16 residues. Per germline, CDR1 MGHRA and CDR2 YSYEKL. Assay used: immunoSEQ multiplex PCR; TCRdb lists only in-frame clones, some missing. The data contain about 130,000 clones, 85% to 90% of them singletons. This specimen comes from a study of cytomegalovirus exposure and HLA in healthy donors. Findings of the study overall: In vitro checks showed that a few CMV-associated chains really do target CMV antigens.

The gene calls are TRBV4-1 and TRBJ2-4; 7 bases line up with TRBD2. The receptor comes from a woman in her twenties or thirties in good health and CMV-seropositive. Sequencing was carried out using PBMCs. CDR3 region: CASSQRGGLGKNIQYF. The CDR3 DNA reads TGCGCCAGCAGCCAACGGGGAGGACTAGGCAAAAACATTCAGTACTTC.